This entry concerns a single TCR beta chain. The antigen is undetermined. This sample stems from a study of T cells in localized non-small cell lung cancer. Study conclusions and caveats: Because only a single region of the tumor was sequenced, heterogeneity remains possible. Compared with tumor, uninvolved adjacent lung displayed greater T cell clonality, ranking highest overall. Adjacent lung held a median approximately 57 of the top 100 tumor clones. Longer overall survival was associated with a higher density of T cells in the blood.

Clones were read by immunoSEQ multiplex PCR, and TCRdb kept only the in-frame ones, dropping some. The sample lists 15,000 to 25,000 clones; approximately 83% were seen once. Per the germline V gene, CDR1 is SGHRS and CDR2 is YFSETQ. The CDR3 is 17 amino acids. The V and J ends lost 2 bases and 2 bases, in that order; junction bases with no gene match: 6. The chain carries TRBV5-1 and TRBJ2-6; 8 bases match TRBD2. This clonotype originated in a man aged 35 to 69 with stage I lung adenocarcinoma. Source: peripheral blood, taken before any cancer treatment. CDR3 coding DNA: TGCGCCAGCAGCTTCTCAGCGGGAGACCCTGGGGCCAACGTCCTGACTTTC. As protein: CASSFSAGDPGANVLTF.